This T cell receptor (beta chain) was recovered during a study of post-analysis software for immune sequencing data. Points from the study as a whole: In patients, about 5 TRBV segments were more frequent than in controls, with TRBV5-6, TRBV5-1 and TRBV20-1 among them.

cDNA libraries of TCR beta carried unique molecular identifiers. TCRdb redid the calling of the PCR reads with MiXCR, one entry per CDR3 protein. The repertoire holds over 700,000 distinct CDR3 sequences, 25% to 30% seen once, with around 0.6% in the top ten. Note on this clonotype: Its antigen is unknown.

Germline V gene sequence: CDR1 SGHRS, CDR2 YFSETQ. The J segment lost 0 bases and the V segment lost 2 bases, leaving 11 bases of the junction unmatched. This CDR3 is built from 18 residues. The sequence came from a girl between 10 and 17 years old with multiple sclerosis. J is TRBJ2-1 and V is TRBV5-1, with TRBD2 identical over 7 bases. Sequenced: blood. This chain's CDR3 is CASSFRLADLNSYNEQFF. DNA for the CDR3: TGCGCCAGCAGCTTTCGACTAGCTGACCTCAACTCCTACAATGAGCAGTTCTTC. The full variable domain, its missing parts supplied by reference TRBV5-1 and TRBJ2-1, is KAGVTQTPRYLIKTRGQQVTLSCSPISGHRSVSWYQQTPGQGLQFLFEYFSETQRNKGNFPGRFSGRQFSNSRSEMNVSTLELGDSALYLCASSFRLADLNSYNEQFFGPGTRLTVL.